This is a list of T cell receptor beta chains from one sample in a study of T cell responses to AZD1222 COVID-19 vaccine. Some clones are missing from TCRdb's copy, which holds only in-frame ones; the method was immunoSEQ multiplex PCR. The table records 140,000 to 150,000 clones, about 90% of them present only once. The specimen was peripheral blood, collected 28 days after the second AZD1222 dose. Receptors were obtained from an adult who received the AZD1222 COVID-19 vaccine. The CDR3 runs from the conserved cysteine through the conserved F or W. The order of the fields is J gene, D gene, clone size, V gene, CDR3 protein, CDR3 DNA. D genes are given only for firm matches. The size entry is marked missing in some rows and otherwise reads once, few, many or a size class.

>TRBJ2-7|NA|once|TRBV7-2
CASSLNSLRGAGVLYEQYF
TGTGCCAGCAGCTTAAATTCTTTGAGGGGGGCCGGCGTCCTTTACGAGCAGTACTTC
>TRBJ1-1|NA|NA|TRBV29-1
CSTYGTEAFF
TGCAGCACCTACGGGACTGAAGCTTTCTTT
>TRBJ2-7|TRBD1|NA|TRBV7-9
CASSLGQGDSYEQYF
TGTGCCAGCAGCTTGGGACAGGGGGACTCCTACGAGCAGTACTTC
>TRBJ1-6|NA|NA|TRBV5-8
CASSSLGLSSYNSPLHF
TGTGCCAGCAGCTCGCTCGGGCTGAGCTCCTATAATTCACCCCTCCACTTT
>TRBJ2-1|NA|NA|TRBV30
CAWSVQATSYNEQFF
TGTGCCTGGAGTGTACAGGCGACCTCCTACAATGAGCAGTTCTTC
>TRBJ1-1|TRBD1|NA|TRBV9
CASSVRDRGRGGTEAFF
TGTGCCAGCAGCGTACGGGACAGGGGGCGAGGGGGCACTGAAGCTTTCTTT
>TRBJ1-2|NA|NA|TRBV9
CASSEARDAVYGYTF
TGTGCCAGCAGCGAGGCCCGGGACGCTGTCTATGGCTACACCTTC
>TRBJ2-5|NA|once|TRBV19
CASSILGGTETQYF
TGTGCCAGTAGTATACTCGGGGGCACGGAGACCCAGTACTTC
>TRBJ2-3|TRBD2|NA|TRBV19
CASSIVYSGGTDTQYF
TGTGCCAGTAGTATAGTATATAGCGGGGGCACAGATACGCAGTATTTT
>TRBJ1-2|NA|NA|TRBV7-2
CASSLSSSNYGYTF
TGTGCCAGCAGCTTAAGTTCCAGCAATTATGGCTACACCTTC
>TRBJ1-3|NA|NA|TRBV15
CATSRGRSPGSGNTIYF
TGTGCCACCAGCAGAGGCAGGTCTCCTGGCTCTGGAAACACCATATATTTT
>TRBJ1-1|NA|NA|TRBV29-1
CSVRRENTEAFF
TGCAGCGTCCGGCGGGAGAACACTGAAGCTTTCTTT